The 21 T cell receptor beta chains below come from one sample, sequenced in a study of T cell responses to AZD1222 COVID-19 vaccine. Clones were read by immunoSEQ multiplex PCR, and TCRdb kept only the in-frame ones, dropping some. The sample lists around 110,000 clones; about 90% were seen once. The sequences come from peripheral blood, collected on day 0 of AZD1222 vaccination. Every receptor here comes from an adult in good health.

The chain joins TRBV5-8 to TRBJ2-7; a weak D match, TRBD2 (6 bases). The CDR3 totals 14 residues. Germline assignment: CDR1 SGHTS and CDR2 YDEGEE. Trimming took 2 bases from V and 2 from J, leaving 11 bases between them. The CDR3 sequence is CASSLGTFTYEQYF. For the CDR3, the DNA is TGTGCCAGCAGCTTAGGGACTTTTACCTACGAGCAGTACTTC.

This chain joins TRBV11-3 and TRBJ2-1; 10 nucleotides match TRBD2. With V trimmed by 2 bases and J by 8 bases, 9 bases remained unmatched. This CDR3 has 16 residues. In germline, CDR1 is SGHNT, CDR2 YENEEA. CDR3 sequence: CASSLRSGGASDEQFF. The CDR3 region has the DNA TGTGCCAGCAGCTTACGGAGCGGGGGGGCTTCTGATGAGCAGTTCTTC.

The chain links TRBV19 to TRBJ2-7, with a possible D match to TRBD1 (5 bases). Deletions cut 7 bases from V and 3 bases from J, with 13 bases between. Per germline, CDR1 LNHDA and CDR2 SQIVND (reference sequence). This CDR3 is 13 amino acids long. Here the CDR3 reads CASTSAGRYEQYF. CDR3 nucleotide sequence: TGTGCCAGTACATCGGCAGGGCGCTACGAGCAGTACTTC.

This chain connects TRBV11-2 to TRBJ2-7, with D maybe TRBD1 (5 bases). The CDR3 covers 15 residues. The V and J ends lost 1 base and 3 bases respectively, with 13 bases between them. CDR1 is SGHAT and CDR2 is FQNNGV in the germline V gene. CDR3 bases: TGTGCCAGCAGCTTAGTAGCAGGGTCGATCTACGAGCAGTACTTC. Its translation is CASSLVAGSIYEQYF. Drawing the rest from reference TRBV11-2 and TRBJ2-7, the complete variable domain is EAGVAQSPRYKIIEKRQSVAFWCNPISGHATLYWYQQILGQGPKLLIQFQNNGVVDDSQLPKDRFSAERLKGVDSTLKIQPAKLEDSAVYLCASSLVAGSIYEQYFGPGTRLTVT.

The chain has TRBV7-2 and TRBJ1-3; D gene uncertain. This CDR3 is 16 amino acids long. Between the trimmed V and J ends, which lost 3 bases and 0 bases, there was a span of 12 bases. Germline CDR1 and CDR2: SGHTA and FQGNSA. This CDR3 reads CASSFGRPASGNTIYF. The CDR3 DNA follows: TGTGCCAGCAGCTTCGGGCGGCCAGCCTCTGGAAACACCATATATTTT.

The genes are TRBV30 and TRBJ2-7; 9 bases fit TRBD1. Germline V CDR1 and CDR2: GTSNPN, SVGIG (reference sequence). V shed 1 base and J 0 bases; nucleotides not matched to a gene: 13. The CDR3 is 18 amino acids. The CDR3 DNA reads as TGTGCCTGGAGTGCTCGACAGGGGGACGGGTCCTTCTCCTACGAGCAGTACTTC. Amino acids: CAWSARQGDGSFSYEQYF.

The genes are TRBV3-1 (or the pseudogene TRBV3-2) and TRBJ2-7; 9 nucleotides agree with TRBD1. Trimming took 2 bases from V and 2 from J; bases not matched to a gene: 7. The CDR3 totals 16 residues. The V gene's germline CDR1 is LGHDT and CDR2 YNNKEL (reference sequence). The CDR3 nucleotides are TGTGCCAGCAGCCAATCGACAGGGGGGGAAACCTACGAGCAGTACTTC. Its translation: CASSQSTGGETYEQYF.

The V call is TRBV6-5, the J call TRBJ1-6, with D perhaps matching TRBD1 (6 bases). V lost 2 bases, J lost 7 bases, and 6 bases lay in between. The CDR3 sequence is 13 residues long. The germline gives CDR1 MNHEY, CDR2 SVGAGI. The CDR3, as DNA: TGTGCCAGCAGTTACGGACAGAATTCACCCCTCCACTTT. Translating gives CASSYGQNSPLHF.

The chain recombines TRBV27 with TRBJ2-3; D call uncertain. The CDR3 consists of 17 residues. V lost 0 bases and J 0 bases, leaving 13 bases between the germline ends. Germline values: CDR1 MNHEY, CDR2 SMNVEV (reference sequence). The CDR3 reads CASSLSIAGPSTDTQYF. CDR3 in DNA: TGTGCCAGCAGTTTATCGATCGCCGGGCCTAGCACAGATACGCAGTATTTT.

The chain combines TRBV7-9 with TRBJ1-5; D ambiguous. This CDR3 has 13 residues. The V gene lost 5 bases and the J gene lost 4 bases, with 9 bases spanning the gap. Germline V gene lookup returns CDR1 SEHNR and CDR2 FQNEAQ (reference sequence). The CDR3 loop is CASSGITNQPQHF. CDR3 sequence (DNA): TGTGCCAGCAGCGGGATTACTAATCAGCCCCAGCATTTT.

The chain employs TRBV7-9 and TRBJ1-2; no firm D call. The ends were cut back, 1 base at V and 8 bases at J, with 11 bases in the middle. This CDR3 has 13 residues. Per the germline V gene, CDR1 is SEHNR and CDR2 is FQNEAQ (reference sequence). The CDR3 is CASSLESGWGYTF. As DNA, the CDR3 is TGTGCCAGCAGCTTAGAATCCGGGTGGGGCTACACCTTC. Full variable domain (rest looked up from reference TRBV7-9 and TRBJ1-2): DTGVSQNPRHKITKRGQNVTFRCDPISEHNRLYWYRQTLGQGPEFLTYFQNEAQLEKSRLLSDRFSAERPKGSFSTLEIQRTEQGDSAMYLCASSLESGWGYTFGSGTRLTVV.

The chain carries TRBV5-4 and TRBJ1-6; 7 bases line up with TRBD1. In germline, CDR1 is SGHNT, CDR2 YYREEE (reference sequence). Germline trimming cut 3 bases from V and 8 bases from J; bases unmatched to any gene: 5. The CDR3 runs to 14 residues. In nucleotides, the CDR3 is TGTGCCAGCAGCTCTTTAGACAGGGATTCACCCCTCCACTTT. Translation gives CASSSLDRDSPLHF.

J is TRBJ2-3 and V is TRBV11-1, with 8 bases that match TRBD2. V shed 0 bases and J 2 bases; nucleotides not matched to a gene: 4. This CDR3 contains 16 residues. Germline V lookup: CDR1 SGHAT, CDR2 FQDESV (reference sequence). In nucleotides, the CDR3 is TGTGCCAGCAGCTTAGCAGAGCGGGAGTTCACAGATACGCAGTATTTT. Protein product: CASSLAEREFTDTQYF.

The chain combines TRBV10-3 with TRBJ2-1; 10 bases align to TRBD2. The trim removed 6 bases at V and 4 bases at J, leaving 9 bases unmatched. From germline, CDR1 is ENHRY and CDR2 SYGVKD. This CDR3 spans 16 amino acids. The CDR3 DNA reads TGTGCCATCAGGGGGACTAGCGCCAAGGATTACAATGAGCAGTTCTTC. It specifies CAIRGTSAKDYNEQFF.

The rearrangement links TRBV9 to TRBJ2-2, with TRBD2 matching 8 bases. CDR3 length: 15 residues. The germline V gene has CDR1 SGDLS and CDR2 YYNGEE. V shed 7 bases, J shed 0 bases, and the junction held 5 bases outside the gene matches. CDR3: CASQSLAANTGELFF. The CDR3 coding sequence is TGTGCCAGCCAATCACTAGCGGCGAACACCGGGGAGCTGTTTTTT.

This chain connects TRBV24-1 to TRBJ2-1; 11 bases line up with TRBD2. Trimming cost V 4 bases and J 4 bases; bases outside gene matches: 8. The CDR3 loop spans 17 amino acids. Germline V gene lookup returns CDR1 KGHDR and CDR2 SFDVKD. CDR3 nucleotides: TGTGCCACCAGTGACACCGGGACTAGCGGAGGATACAATGAGCAGTTCTTC. Its translation: CATSDTGTSGGYNEQFF.

This clone was found a few times. The chain carries TRBV9 and TRBJ2-1; maybe TRBD2 (6 bases). The CDR3 sequence is 14 residues long. Trimming took 2 bases from V and 2 from J, leaving 8 bases between them. The germline V gene encodes CDR1 SGDLS and CDR2 YYNGEE. The CDR3 region is CASSVGGPYNEQFF. DNA for the CDR3: TGTGCCAGCAGCGTGGGAGGTCCCTACAATGAGCAGTTCTTC.

In this sample, this clone turned up once. This chain joins TRBV3-1 (or the pseudogene TRBV3-2) and TRBJ2-7; 11 bases agree with TRBD2. The CDR3 has 15 amino acids. V lost 6 bases to trimming and J lost 1 base; unmatched junction nucleotides: 5. Germline loops: CDR1 LGHDT, CDR2 YNNKEL (reference sequence). The CDR3 DNA sequence: TGTGCCAGCAGTCAGGGACTAGCGGAGTCCTACGAGCAGTACTTC. Its translation is CASSQGLAESYEQYF.

V gene TRBV7-6 combines with J gene TRBJ2-2; TRBD2 matches at 11 bases. The V gene end was trimmed by 1 base and the J gene end by 4 bases; junction bases not matched to a gene: 2. This CDR3 contains 16 residues. From germline, CDR1 is SGHVS and CDR2 FNYEAQ. The CDR3 spells CASSLVAGGATGELFF. CDR3 nucleotides: TGTGCCAGCAGCTTAGTAGCGGGAGGGGCCACCGGGGAGCTGTTTTTT.

The rearrangement uses TRBV2 and TRBJ1-5; D is unclear. CDR3 length: 12 residues. V shed 5 bases and J shed 7 bases, with 9 bases lying between them. Germline assignment: CDR1 SNHLY and CDR2 FYNNEI. The CDR3 here is CASSRLGQPQHF. Written as DNA, the CDR3 is TGTGCCAGCAGTCGTTTGGGACAGCCCCAGCATTTT.

This clone came up many times. The V and J genes are TRBV11-1 and TRBJ1-6; perhaps TRBD1 as D (5 bases). The CDR3 has 15 residues. CDR1 and CDR2 (germline): SGHAT, FQDESV (reference sequence). With 1 base removed from V and 7 bases from J, the gap between germline ends came to 11 bases. The DNA for the CDR3 is TGTGCCAGCAGCTTAGAGGGGACCGTCAATTCACCCCTCCACTTT. It codes for CASSLEGTVNSPLHF. The complete variable domain, with remaining parts taken from reference TRBV11-1 and TRBJ1-6, reads EAEVAQSPRYKITEKSQAVAFWCDPISGHATLYWYRQILGQGPELLVQFQDESVVDDSQLPKDRFSAERLKGVDSTLKIQPAELGDSAMYLCASSLEGTVNSPLHFGNGTRLTVT.